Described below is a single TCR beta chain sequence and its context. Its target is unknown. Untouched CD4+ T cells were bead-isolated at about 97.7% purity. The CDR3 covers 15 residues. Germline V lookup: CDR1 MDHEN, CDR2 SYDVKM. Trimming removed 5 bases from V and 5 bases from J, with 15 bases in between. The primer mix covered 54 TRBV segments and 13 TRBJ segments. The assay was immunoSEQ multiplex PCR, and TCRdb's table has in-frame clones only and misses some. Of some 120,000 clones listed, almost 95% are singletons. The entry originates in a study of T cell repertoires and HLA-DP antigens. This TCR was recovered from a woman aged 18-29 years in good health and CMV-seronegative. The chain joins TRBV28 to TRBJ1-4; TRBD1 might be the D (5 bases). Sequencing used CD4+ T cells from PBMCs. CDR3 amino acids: CASSTRRRGNEKLFF. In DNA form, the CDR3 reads TGTGCCAGCAGTACCCGGCGGCGGGGCAATGAAAAACTGTTTTTT.